The clone carrying this T cell receptor beta chain showed up just a few times. Its target is unknown. Study observations and caveats: Tumor Tregs overlapped most with tumor, then blood, naive CD4+ cells. Tumor memory CD4+ T cell TCR gene usage clustered with blood and lymph node memory CD4+ cells and lymph node naive CD4+ cells.

The CDR3 has 16 amino acids. The V end lost 1 base, the J end lost 2 bases, and 14 bases lay between the germline ends. The germline gives CDR1 SGHAT, CDR2 FQNNGV. After constant-region reverse-primer amplification, full-length variable regions underwent semi-nested PCR with Nested Universal Primer A. TCRdb re-derived calls from the 5' RACE reads in MiXCR, one entry per CDR3 protein. The sample contains 25,000 to 35,000 distinct CDR3 sequences, 24% of which appear only once. The sequenced sample consisted of memory CD4+ T cells sorted from blood. Subset: memory CD4+ T cells, CD4+CD45RO+CD25-. The chain couples TRBV11-2 to TRBJ2-5; no firm D call. This receptor was identified in a female donor with breast cancer. This CDR3 reads CASSLAGPGPQETQYF. CDR3 sequence (DNA): TGTGCCAGCAGCTTAGCCGGACCAGGACCTCAAGAGACCCAGTACTTC. Complete variable domain (other parts from reference TRBV11-2 and TRBJ2-5): EAGVAQSPRYKIIEKRQSVAFWCNPISGHATLYWYQQILGQGPKLLIQFQNNGVVDDSQLPKDRFSAERLKGVDSTLKIQPAKLEDSAVYLCASSLAGPGPQETQYFGPGTRLLVL.